The T cell receptor (beta chain) under discussion was sequenced for a study of regulatory T cells in long-lasting Graves disease. Germline loops: CDR1 MNHEY, CDR2 SMNVEV (reference sequence). The CDR3 runs 16 residues. Losses at the gene ends were 5 bases for V and 2 bases for J; bases not matched to a gene: 9. This clonotype was recorded at least ten times. Time point meaning: newly diagnosed GD, antithyroid drugs for less than 3 months. Researchers made the TCR library from RNA that was extracted from PBMCs. Arm-PCR of CDR3 regions with iRepertoire HTBI primers generated TCR beta libraries. TCRdb ran MiXCR on the multiplex PCR reads and lists one entry per CDR3 protein. The repertoire holds about 210,000 distinct CDR3 sequences, with roughly a fifth as singletons. The same specimen was also included in a second study, on T cells in Graves' hyperthyroidism and ophthalmopathy.

The sequence came from a woman in her 30s with Graves disease. The sample in question was peripheral blood mononuclear cells (PBMCs), obtained at new diagnosis, from a patient treated with antithyroid drugs. V gene TRBV27 combines with J gene TRBJ2-1, with 7 bases identical to TRBD2. In nucleotides, the CDR3 is TGTGCCAGCAGTCCCTCCAGTCGGGGGGCCTACAATGAGCAGTTCTTC. As protein: CASSPSSRGAYNEQFF.